A single sample gave rise to the 5 T cell receptor beta chains below, sequenced in a study of blood T cell repertoires in COVID-19. Method: immunoSEQ multiplex PCR; TCRdb's copy keeps in-frame clones and lacks some. The sample shows 400,000 to 450,000 clones, approximately 90% of them seen only once. Sequences were obtained from peripheral blood. These receptor sequences come from a man between 18 and 35 years old with COVID-19, enrolled during active disease.

A single count supports this clone. CDR3 residues: CASSAVEVTGETQYF. The CDR3 nucleotides are TGTGCCAGCAGCGCCGTAGAAGTTACAGGAGAGACCCAGTACTTC. V and J are TRBV7-4 and TRBJ2-5; possible D gene TRBD1, 5 bases. The ends were cut back, 5 bases at V and 4 bases at J, with 17 bases in the middle. The CDR3 runs 15 residues. In germline, CDR1 is SGHVT, CDR2 SQSDAQ.

The chain joins TRBV6-5 to TRBJ2-2; 7 bases are a match to TRBD2. Trimming cost V 7 bases and J 4 bases; bases outside gene matches: 6. Germline values: CDR1 MNHEY, CDR2 SVGAGI. There are 14 residues in the CDR3. The CDR3 DNA reads TGTGCCAGCATGGGGGGGTCGGGCACCGGGGAGCTGTTTTTT. Protein product: CASMGGSGTGELFF.

V gene TRBV6-5 combines with J gene TRBJ1-2; D gene unclear. Germline assignment: CDR1 MNHEY and CDR2 SVGAGI. V was clipped by 8 bases and J by 4 bases, with 8 bases between them. The length of the CDR3 is 11 residues. This CDR3 is CASQVAYGYTF. Written as DNA, the CDR3 is TGTGCCAGCCAAGTAGCCTATGGCTACACCTTC.

The chain is built from TRBV12-5 and TRBJ1-1, with 8 bases matching TRBD1. This CDR3 region has 17 residues. In germline, CDR1 is LGHNT, CDR2 FRNRAP. With 0 bases clipped from V and 0 bases from J, the junction kept 6 bases outside the gene matches. CDR3 DNA sequence: TGTGCTAGTGGTTTGGTATTGGACAGGGACGTGAACACTGAAGCTTTCTTT. Its translation: CASGLVLDRDVNTEAFF.

This chain uses TRBV11-2 with TRBJ2-5; TRBD1 agrees at 7 bases. J gave up 3 bases and V 0 bases, and 16 bases lay outside the gene matches. There are 19 residues in the CDR3. The germline V gene has CDR1 SGHAT and CDR2 FQNNGV. The CDR3: CASSLDRPRNRGKKETQYF. For the CDR3, the DNA is TGTGCCAGCAGCTTAGATAGACCCCGAAACAGGGGTAAGAAAGAGACCCAGTACTTC.